What follows are 10 T cell receptor beta chains derived from one specimen sequenced in a study of post-analysis software for immune sequencing data. Findings of the study overall: The study found TRBV5-6, TRBV5-1 and TRBV20-1 among five or six TRBV segments more frequent in patients than controls.

These receptors' antigens are unknown. The library was made from cDNA and included unique molecular identifiers. TCRdb fed the PCR reads into MiXCR, producing one record per CDR3 protein. The sample yields 450,000 or so distinct CDR3 sequences, over 35% seen once. The sample comprised blood. Receptors were obtained from a girl aged 5-17 years with multiple sclerosis.

This chain links TRBV2 with TRBJ2-1, with a possible D match to TRBD2 (6 bases). Looked up from germline, CDR1 is SNHLY and CDR2 is FYNNEI. Trimming stripped 6 bases from V and 4 bases from J, with 19 bases between. The CDR3 covers 16 residues. The CDR3 sequence: CASSPAGRYLYNEQFF. The CDR3 nucleotides are TGTGCCAGCAGCCCAGCGGGCCGGTACCTTTACAATGAGCAGTTCTTC.

The rearrangement uses TRBV7-2 and TRBJ1-5, with D unclear. The CDR3 is 13 residues long. V was clipped by 3 bases and J by 7 bases, with 10 bases between them. CDR1 and CDR2 from the germline V gene are SGHTA and FQGNSA. CDR3 bases: TGTGCCAGCAGCTTGGGGTTAGGACAGCCCCAGCATTTT. Its protein product is CASSLGLGQPQHF.

The chain recombines TRBV12-3 or TRBV12-4 with TRBJ2-4; D is possibly TRBD2 (6 bases). This CDR3 has 14 amino acids. V lost 2 bases to trimming and J lost 9 bases, with 14 bases between them. The CDR3 nucleotides read TGTGCCAGCAGTTTAAAGGCGGGAATTCCCATTCAGTACTTC. Protein sequence: CASSLKAGIPIQYF.

The J gene is TRBJ1-3, the V gene TRBV4-1; the D is unclear. Germline loops: CDR1 MGHRA, CDR2 YSYEKL. Trimming took 0 bases from V and 4 from J, leaving 10 bases between them. This CDR3 spans 15 amino acids. CDR3 nucleotide sequence: TGCGCCAGCAGCCAAGATTCCGGGCGAGGAAACACCATATATTTT. Its protein product is CASSQDSGRGNTIYF.

This clonotype was counted only a few times. The genes are TRBV29-1 and TRBJ2-2, with TRBD1 as a possible D gene (5 bases). Trimming took off 6 bases at V and 1 base at J, with 6 bases between the two ends. The length of the CDR3 is 12 residues. Germline CDR1 and CDR2: SQVTM and ANQGSEA. This CDR3 reads CSVGQNTGELFF. The CDR3 nucleotides read TGCAGCGTCGGACAGAACACCGGGGAGCTGTTTTTT.

This clonotype has just a few counts. The chain carries TRBV11-2 and TRBJ2-3; 8 positions match TRBD1. The J segment lost 8 bases and the V segment lost 2 bases, leaving 6 bases of the junction unmatched. This CDR3 spans 14 amino acids. CDR1 and CDR2 (germline): SGHAT, FQNNGV. The DNA of the CDR3 is TGTGCCAGCAGCTTAAACAGGGGGGCGAGTACGCAGTATTTT. It encodes CASSLNRGASTQYF.

This clonotype has a count of ten or more. This chain joins TRBV5-8 and TRBJ2-7, with D perhaps TRBD2 (6 bases). Germline CDR1 SGHTS, CDR2 YDEGEE. V lost 1 base, J lost 0 bases, and 17 bases lay in between. The CDR3 runs 17 residues. The CDR3 DNA reads as TGTGCCAGCAGCTTGTTGATTCTTAGCGGAAACTCCTACGAGCAGTACTTC. This encodes CASSLLILSGNSYEQYF.

The chain has TRBV20-1 and TRBJ1-2; perhaps TRBD1 as D (5 bases). The CDR3 spans 12 residues. The ends were cut back, 5 bases at V and 8 bases at J, with 15 bases in the middle. Germline CDR1 is DFQATT and CDR2 is SNEGSKA (reference sequence). CDR3 sequence: CSASPGFEGYTF. Written as DNA, the CDR3 is TGCAGTGCTTCCCCAGGGTTTGAGGGCTACACCTTC.

The table lists this clonotype with a few counts. The chain couples TRBV28 to TRBJ2-6, with 7 bases aligning to TRBD2. The V and J ends lost 4 bases and 0 bases, in that order; junction bases with no gene match: 9. This CDR3 has 18 amino acids. The germline CDR1 and CDR2 sequences are MDHEN and SYDVKM. CDR3: CASSYPSTGGSGANVLTF. CDR3 nucleotides: TGTGCCAGCAGTTACCCCTCGACGGGAGGCTCTGGGGCCAACGTCCTGACTTTC.

The rearrangement uses TRBV7-2 and TRBJ1-1; D might be TRBD1 (5 bases). V shed 6 bases and J shed 5 bases, with 16 bases lying between them. In germline, CDR1 is SGHTA, CDR2 FQGNSA. There are 14 residues in the CDR3. The DNA of the CDR3 is TGTGCCAGCAGGCCTGGGGCCTCACGGACTGAAGCTTTCTTT. It yields the protein CASRPGASRTEAFF.